These T cell receptor beta chains were read from a single sample in a study of T cell responses to AZD1222 COVID-19 vaccine. The table came from immunoSEQ multiplex PCR; TCRdb's copy has only in-frame clones and leaves some out. Altogether tens of thousands of clones are present, roughly 91% being singletons, with the ten largest covering about 7%. The sample here was peripheral blood, taken on day 0 of AZD1222 vaccination. These receptors originate from an adult in good health. CDR3s include the opening cysteine and the closing phenylalanine or tryptophan. The D gene is left open where the match is weak. Clone size, where shown, is once, few, many, or a class for clones that have expanded.

TRBD1 | TRBJ1-1 | - | TRBV6-5 | CASSLGQGGTEAFF | TGTGCCAGCAGCTTAGGACAGGGAGGAACTGAAGCTTTCTTT
- | TRBJ2-1 | - | TRBV20-1 | CSASFQGKRYNEQFF | TGCAGTGCAAGTTTTCAGGGGAAACGCTACAATGAGCAGTTCTTC
TRBD1 | TRBJ2-7 | - | TRBV10-1 | CASRRRDRYEQYF | TGCGCCAGCAGGCGCCGGGACAGGTACGAGCAGTACTTC
- | TRBJ2-7 | - | TRBV3-1/TRBV3-2 | CASSQAGESEQYF | TGTGCCAGCAGCCAAGCTGGGGAGTCCGAGCAGTACTTC
- | TRBJ1-1 | - | TRBV3-1/TRBV3-2 | CASRSGGGTEAFF | TGTGCCAGCAGATCCGGGGGGGGCACTGAAGCTTTCTTT
- | TRBJ2-3 | few | TRBV10-3 | CAISRQTTDTQYF | TGTGCCATCAGTAGGCAGACCACAGATACGCAGTATTTT
TRBD2 | TRBJ2-7 | - | TRBV7-3 | CASSQAGGRAYEQYF | TGTGCCAGCAGCCAGGCGGGGGGCAGGGCATACGAGCAGTACTTC
- | TRBJ2-7 | - | TRBV4-2 | CASSQLDSHEQYF | TGTGCCAGCAGCCAACTAGATTCCCACGAGCAGTACTTC
- | TRBJ2-7 | - | TRBV9 | CASSVTGNYEQYF | TGTGCCAGCAGCGTAACGGGCAACTACGAGCAGTACTTC
- | TRBJ2-1 | - | TRBV7-9 | CASSLDGTSYNEQFF | TGTGCCAGCAGCTTGGACGGGACTTCGTACAATGAGCAGTTCTTC
TRBD2 | TRBJ2-1 | - | TRBV28 | CASRGRDSYNEQFF | TGTGCCAGTCGCGGGAGGGACTCCTACAATGAGCAGTTCTTC
- | TRBJ2-2 | - | TRBV5-1 | CASSLQARGQVGELFF | TGCGCCAGCAGCTTACAGGCCCGGGGGCAGGTCGGGGAGCTGTTTTTT
- | TRBJ2-5 | - | TRBV3-1/TRBV3-2 | CASSQDQETQYF | TGTGCCAGCAGCCAAGACCAAGAGACCCAGTACTTC
- | TRBJ1-2 | - | TRBV25-1 | CASSDGVGNYGYTF | TGTGCCAGCAGTGATGGGGTAGGGAACTATGGCTACACCTTC
- | TRBJ1-2 | - | TRBV12-3/TRBV12-4 | CASSFDGYTF | TGTGCCAGCAGTTTCGATGGCTACACCTTC
- | TRBJ1-4 | - | TRBV7-8 | CASSPYRATNEKLFF | TGTGCCAGCAGTCCCTACAGGGCAACTAATGAAAAACTGTTTTTT
- | TRBJ1-2 | - | TRBV19 | CAAYRDLWGYTF | TGTGCCGCCTACAGGGACCTATGGGGCTACACCTTC
- | TRBJ2-2 | - | TRBV27 | CASSSGWATGELFF | TGTGCCAGCAGTTCTGGGTGGGCCACCGGGGAGCTGTTTTTT
- | TRBJ1-6 | - | TRBV5-6 | CASSPGARSNSPLHF | TGTGCCAGCAGCCCTGGGGCCAGATCTAATTCACCCCTCCACTTT
- | TRBJ2-7 | - | TRBV27 | CASSRDLLGYEQYF | TGTGCCAGCAGCCGGGACCTCCTGGGCTACGAGCAGTACTTC
TRBD2 | TRBJ2-1 | - | TRBV29-1 | CSVETSRYNEQFF | TGCAGCGTTGAGACTAGCCGATACAATGAGCAGTTCTTC
TRBD2 | TRBJ2-3 | - | TRBV10-3 | CAISGPGDLAGGPLGTDTQYF | TGTGCCATCAGTGGGCCGGGGGATCTAGCGGGAGGGCCTCTAGGCACAGATACGCAGTATTTT
- | TRBJ1-6 | - | TRBV3-1/TRBV3-2 | CASSTPALLNSPLHF | TGTGCCAGCAGCACCCCAGCCCTCTTGAATTCACCCCTCCACTTT
TRBD2 | TRBJ2-7 | once | TRBV10-3 | CAIGSGGTTYEQYF | TGTGCCATCGGTAGCGGGGGGACAACCTACGAGCAGTACTTC
TRBD1 | TRBJ1-2 | - | TRBV7-9 | CASSRGQGEGYTF | TGTGCCAGCAGCCGAGGACAGGGGGAGGGCTACACCTTC
TRBD1 | TRBJ1-1 | - | TRBV5-1 | CASSLEGQGGSEAFF | TGCGCCAGCAGCTTGGAAGGACAGGGAGGGTCTGAAGCTTTCTTT
- | TRBJ1-2 | - | TRBV19 | CASSINRGVRNYGYTF | TGTGCCAGTAGTATAAATCGAGGGGTCAGAAACTATGGCTACACCTTC
- | TRBJ2-1 | - | TRBV2 | CASLRDTDNEQFF | TGTGCCAGCCTACGGGACACCGACAATGAGCAGTTCTTC
- | TRBJ2-7 | - | TRBV9 | CASSPDMFRGTYEQYF | TGTGCCAGCAGCCCAGACATGTTTCGTGGCACCTACGAGCAGTACTTC
- | TRBJ2-7 | - | TRBV27 | CASSSNYEQYF | TGTGCCAGCAGTTCAAACTACGAGCAGTACTTC
TRBD2 | TRBJ2-1 | - | TRBV11-2 | CASSLLAGHVSYNEQFF | TGTGCCAGCAGCTTACTAGCGGGGCACGTCTCCTACAATGAGCAGTTCTTC
- | TRBJ1-6 | - | TRBV10-1 | CASSVPSTLGSPLHF | TGCGCCAGCAGCGTGCCGAGCACCCTTGGTTCACCCCTCCACTTT
- | TRBJ1-5 | - | TRBV27 | CASLSRQAYSNQPQHF | TGTGCCAGTTTGAGTAGACAGGCTTATAGCAATCAGCCCCAGCATTTT
TRBD2 | TRBJ2-1 | few | TRBV2 | CASSLLAGGYNEQFF | TGTGCCAGCAGTCTTCTAGCGGGGGGATACAATGAGCAGTTCTTC
TRBD1 | TRBJ2-1 | - | TRBV28 | CASSPGTDYNEQFF | TGTGCCAGCAGTCCAGGGACAGATTACAATGAGCAGTTCTTC
- | TRBJ2-7 | - | TRBV2 | CASSERGISYEQYF | TGTGCCAGCAGTGAACGGGGGATCTCATACGAGCAGTACTTC
- | TRBJ1-2 | - | TRBV4-1 | CASSQDVVNGYTF | TGCGCCAGCAGCCAAGATGTGGTAAATGGCTACACCTTC
- | TRBJ2-1 | - | TRBV6-5 | CASSYSLEYNEQFF | TGTGCCAGCAGTTACTCCCTGGAATACAATGAGCAGTTCTTC
- | TRBJ1-1 | - | TRBV27 | CASSRHGRDGTEAFF | TGTGCCAGCAGTCGTCACGGACGGGACGGCACTGAAGCTTTCTTT
- | TRBJ1-5 | once | TRBV4-1 | CASSQRENSNQPQHF | TGCGCCAGCAGCCAACGTGAAAATAGCAATCAGCCCCAGCATTTT
- | TRBJ2-7 | - | TRBV6-5 | CASTEGGGEQYF | TGTGCCAGCACAGAGGGAGGGGGCGAGCAGTACTTC
TRBD2 | TRBJ2-7 | - | TRBV9 | CASSQLAGGLYEQYF | TGTGCCAGCAGCCAACTGGCGGGGGGGCTGTACGAGCAGTACTTC
- | TRBJ2-7 | - | TRBV2 | CASSEPGVNEQYF | TGTGCCAGCAGTGAGCCAGGGGTGAACGAGCAGTACTTC